Each of the 29 T cell receptor beta chains below was sequenced from the same sample in a study of sequential checkpoint blockade in melanoma. The treatment is: randomized to nivolumab then ipilimumab (arm A) or the reverse (arm B). Sequencing was performed with immunoSEQ multiplex PCR; in TCRdb, only in-frame clones are kept and a portion is missing. The sample carries about 5,300 clones, around three fifths recorded once. The input for sequencing was CD8+ T cells sorted from blood (inferred from file names), taken from a patient given nivolumab and ipilimumab in sequence. The receptor source for this set is a human donor with melanoma.

The chain joins TRBV9 to TRBJ1-3, with 7 bases that match TRBD1. Germline loops: CDR1 SGDLS, CDR2 YYNGEE. There are 12 residues in the CDR3. The V gene end was trimmed by 1 base and the J gene end by 11 bases; junction bases not matched to a gene: 3. CDR3 DNA: TGTGCCAGCAGCGTAACAGGGGACTCCATATATTTT. It codes for CASSVTGDSIYF.

This clone has a single count. J is TRBJ2-5 and V is TRBV18; 7 bases map to TRBD2. The CDR3 has 14 residues. Trimming cost V 3 bases and J 3 bases; bases outside gene matches: 4. Looked up from germline, CDR1 is KGHSH and CDR2 is LQKENI. CDR3 DNA: TGTGCCAGCTCACCGAGCGCGGGAGAAGAGACCCAGTACTTC. Translation: CASSPSAGEETQYF.

The rearrangement uses TRBV5-1 and TRBJ2-1, with 9 bases matching TRBD2. CDR3 length: 14 residues. Germline lookup yields CDR1 SGHRS and CDR2 YFSETQ. Germline trimming cut 7 bases from V and 5 bases from J; bases unmatched to any gene: 7. The DNA for the CDR3 is TGCGCCAGCCGTGCAAGCGGGAGGAACAATGAGCAGTTCTTC. It translates to CASRASGRNNEQFF.

The CDR3 region is CASSLGADRGAHWQYF. CDR3 DNA sequence: TGTGCCAGCAGCTTGGGGGCGGACAGGGGTGCCCATTGGCAGTACTTC. This sequence joins TRBV7-9 and TRBJ2-7; the match to TRBD1 covers 9 bases. Germline CDR1 reads SEHNR; CDR2 reads FQNEAQ (reference sequence). CDR3 length: 16 residues. The junction had 15 bases not matched to a gene; V was cut back by 3 bases and J by 9 bases.

The chain is built from TRBV4-1 and TRBJ2-1; TRBD2 aligns across 16 bases. With 3 bases clipped from V and 4 bases from J, the junction kept 9 bases outside the gene matches. From germline, CDR1 is MGHRA and CDR2 YSYEKL. This CDR3 is 19 amino acids long. Here the CDR3 reads CASSHLGLAGGLRYNEQFF. CDR3 coding DNA: TGCGCCAGCAGCCACCTGGGACTAGCGGGGGGGCTACGATACAATGAGCAGTTCTTC.

As for this clone: Other DNA sequences in the sample encode the same CDR3. CDR3 sequence reads: CASSEAVGGTGQPQHF. The CDR3 nucleotides read TGTGCCAGCAGTGAAGCAGTCGGGGGGACTGGCCAGCCCCAGCATTTT. This chain uses TRBV6-1 with TRBJ1-5; TRBD1 is a possible D gene (5 bases). CDR3 length: 16 residues. Germline CDR1 reads MNHNS; CDR2 reads SASEGT. V was trimmed by 0 bases and J by 7 bases, leaving 16 bases between them.

This chain uses TRBV12-5 with TRBJ1-2, with D perhaps TRBD1 (5 bases). Germline loops: CDR1 LGHNT, CDR2 FRNRAP. This CDR3 contains 17 residues. Trimming took off 5 bases at V and 4 bases at J, with 23 bases between the two ends. CDR3 in DNA: TGTGCTAGTGGTAGGGTAGTTCTGCAGGGAAAGACCTATGGCTACACCTTC. It translates to CASGRVVLQGKTYGYTF.

CDR3 DNA sequence: TGTGCCAGCAGTCGGAGGGCGCAGGATTCCTACGAGCAGTACTTC. Its protein is CASSRRAQDSYEQYF. The chain carries TRBV4-2 and TRBJ2-7, with a tentative D call TRBD2 (6 bases). Germline V CDR1 and CDR2: LGHNA, YNFKEQ. The CDR3 runs to 15 residues. Trimming took off 6 bases at V and 1 base at J, with 16 bases between the two ends.

This clone was seen a few times. The chain is built from TRBV9 and TRBJ1-2; 8 bases fit TRBD1. The CDR3 loop spans 18 amino acids. V gave up 4 bases and J gave up 0 bases; unmatched junction bases: 14. From germline, CDR1 is SGDLS and CDR2 YYNGEE. DNA of the CDR3: TGTGCCAGCAGCACCCCCCGACAGGGGACTCAAGCTAACTATGGCTACACCTTC. Amino acid sequence: CASSTPRQGTQANYGYTF.

This rearrangement joins TRBV30 to TRBJ2-2; possible D gene TRBD2, 7 bases. Germline V CDR1 and CDR2: GTSNPN, SVGIG (reference sequence). V lost 2 bases and J 6 bases, leaving 19 bases between the germline ends. The CDR3 has 16 amino acids. The CDR3, as DNA: TGTGCCTGGAGTTATGGGGGGGCGTTTCCCGCCGGGGAGCTGTTTTTT. It encodes CAWSYGGAFPAGELFF.

V and J are TRBV5-1 and TRBJ2-2; TRBD2 might be the D (7 bases). V lost 5 bases and J 3 bases, leaving 11 bases between the germline ends. Germline lookup yields CDR1 SGHRS and CDR2 YFSETQ. The CDR3 spans 14 residues. The CDR3 coding sequence is TGCGCCAGCAGGCGGGGGCCGGACACCGGGGAGCTGTTTTTT. Translation gives CASRRGPDTGELFF.

By share, this clone counts as medium-sized (0.01 to 0.1%). The chain joins TRBV19 to TRBJ2-1; TRBD2 matches 8 bases. The V segment lost 6 bases and the J segment 0 bases; nucleotides outside the gene matches: 7. The CDR3 length is 16 residues. The germline CDR1 and CDR2 sequences are LNHDA and SQIVND (reference sequence). In DNA, the CDR3 is TGTGCCAGTAGACCCTGGCGGGGGGCCTCCTACAATGAGCAGTTCTTC. It encodes CASRPWRGASYNEQFF.

CDR3 in DNA: TGTGCCAGCGGGACAGGGGGCAACTATGGCTACACCTTC. Protein sequence: CASGTGGNYGYTF. The chain couples TRBV2 to TRBJ1-2, with 12 bases that match TRBD1. Per germline, CDR1 SNHLY and CDR2 FYNNEI. V shed 8 bases, J shed 2 bases, and the junction held 0 bases outside the gene matches. This CDR3 spans 13 amino acids. Based on the CDR3 plus reference TRBV2 and TRBJ1-2, the full variable domain is EPEVTQTPSHQVTQMGQEVILRCVPISNHLYFYWYRQILGQKVEFLVSFYNNEISEKSEIFDDQFSVERPDGSNFTLKIRSTKLEDSAMYFCASGTGGNYGYTFGSGTRLTVV.

This chain joins TRBV28 and TRBJ2-5, with 7 bases that match TRBD2. Per germline, CDR1 MDHEN and CDR2 SYDVKM. Trimming cost V 5 bases and J 3 bases; bases outside gene matches: 9. This CDR3 contains 15 residues. The DNA of the CDR3 is TGTGCCAGCAGTCTCTCCCGGCGGGGGAAAGAGACCCAGTACTTC. Protein product: CASSLSRRGKETQYF.

This clone ranks as medium-sized. The chain carries TRBV7-2 and TRBJ1-2; 7 nucleotides match TRBD1. This CDR3 contains 15 residues. In germline, CDR1 is SGHTA, CDR2 FQGNSA. V lost 5 bases to trimming and J lost 3 bases; unmatched junction nucleotides: 9. The CDR3 loop reads CASSLRPGTDYGYTF. The CDR3 nucleotides read TGTGCCAGCAGCCTCAGACCCGGGACAGACTATGGCTACACCTTC.

This clone came up a few times. The J gene is TRBJ1-2, the V gene TRBV5-5, with TRBD1 matching 9 bases. CDR1 is SGHKS and CDR2 is YYEKEE in the germline V gene (reference sequence). The CDR3 is 14 amino acids. V was pared by 4 bases and J by 8 bases, with 9 bases of the junction left unmatched. CDR3 sequence (DNA): TGTGCCAGCAGCCCTCCGGGACAGGGAGGGGGCTACACCTTC. Its protein product is CASSPPGQGGGYTF.

This clone occurred a few times. The V and J genes are TRBV4-3 and TRBJ2-3; weak D call: TRBD2 (5 bases). From germline, CDR1 is LGHNA and CDR2 YSLEER. The V gene lost 3 bases and the J gene lost 3 bases, with 7 bases spanning the gap. This CDR3 is built from 13 residues. The CDR3 coding sequence is TGCGCCAGCAGCCAGGAGCGGACAGATACGCAGTATTTT. It codes for CASSQERTDTQYF.

The gene calls are TRBV27 and TRBJ1-4; 9 bases are shared with TRBD1. The J segment lost 7 bases and the V segment lost 6 bases, leaving 6 bases of the junction unmatched. CDR3 length: 14 amino acids. Germline V gene lookup returns CDR1 MNHEY and CDR2 SMNVEV (reference sequence). The DNA of the CDR3 is TGTGCCAGCAGCTTTACAGGGGGCAGTGAAAAACTGTTTTTT. It encodes CASSFTGGSEKLFF. Variable domain in full (rest from reference TRBV27 and TRBJ1-4): EAQVTQNPRYLITVTGKKLTVTCSQNMNHEYMSWYRQDPGLGLRQIYYSMNVEVTDKGDVPEGYKVSRKEKRNFPLILESPSPNQTSLYFCASSFTGGSEKLFFGSGTQLSVL.

The chain employs TRBV9 and TRBJ2-7; tentatively, D is TRBD2 (6 bases). Germline lookup yields CDR1 SGDLS and CDR2 YYNGEE. The V gene lost 4 bases and the J gene lost 3 bases, with 11 bases spanning the gap. The CDR3 length is 13 residues. The CDR3 region is CASSKGLNYEQYF. The CDR3 DNA sequence: TGTGCCAGCAGCAAAGGACTAAACTACGAGCAGTACTTC.

The rearrangement links TRBV6-4 to TRBJ2-3; 14 positions agree with TRBD2. Germline CDR1 reads MRHNA; CDR2 reads SNTAGT. The CDR3 is made up of 15 amino acids. With V trimmed by 7 bases and J by 4 bases, 4 bases remained unmatched. The CDR3 coding sequence is TGTGCCAGCACCCGACTAGCGGGGGGGCCAGATACGCAGTATTTT. Its protein product is CASTRLAGGPDTQYF.

This clone was counted a few times. This sample also contains other DNA sequences that code for the same CDR3. The genes are TRBV7-2 and TRBJ1-5; 12 nucleotides align to TRBD1. CDR1 and CDR2 from the germline V gene are SGHTA and FQGNSA. This CDR3 is 16 amino acids long. V trimming: 2 bases; J trimming: 7 bases; junction bases outside the gene matches: 6. The DNA of the CDR3 is TGTGCCAGCAGCTTAACTGGGACAGGGGGCAGGCAGCCCCAGCATTTT. This sequence encodes CASSLTGTGGRQPQHF.

This clone was counted between two and nine times. V is TRBV15 and J is TRBJ1-5, with D perhaps TRBD1 (6 bases). Germline V lookup: CDR1 LNHNV, CDR2 YYDKDF (reference sequence). Trimming cost V 5 bases and J 6 bases, with 17 bases left between them. This CDR3 has 15 residues. The CDR3 region has the DNA TGTGCCACCAGCGTAGACCCGGGGGGCAGTCAGCCCCAGCATTTT. Its protein product is CATSVDPGGSQPQHF.

The CDR3 DNA reads as TGTGCCAGCAGACCCGGGACAGGGGGCTTCGGCAATGAGCAGTTCTTC. Amino acids: CASRPGTGGFGNEQFF. This chain links TRBV7-3 with TRBJ2-1; 12 bases are a match to TRBD1. Trimming at V came to 6 bases and at J to 6 bases, leaving 9 bases not matched to a gene. CDR1 SGHTA and CDR2 FQGTGA come from the germline V gene. The CDR3 runs to 16 residues.

This chain connects TRBV6-6 to TRBJ2-5; 10 bases align to TRBD2. The last part of the DNA fits TRBJ2-7 better; the J call may be wrong. Germline V gene lookup returns CDR1 MNHNY and CDR2 SVGAGI (reference sequence). This CDR3 has 15 residues. The CDR3 reads CASRDQRGGFHEQYF. As DNA, the CDR3 is TGTGCCAGCAGGGACCAGCGGGGGGGCTTCCACGAGCAGTACTTC.

The rearrangement uses TRBV19 and TRBJ2-2, with TRBD2 as a possible D gene (6 bases). This CDR3 spans 14 amino acids. CDR1 is LNHDA and CDR2 is SQIVND in the germline V gene (reference sequence). V lost 1 base and J 6 bases, leaving 9 bases between the germline ends. This CDR3 is CASSIAASAGELFF. The CDR3 DNA reads TGTGCCAGTAGTATAGCGGCTAGCGCCGGGGAGCTGTTTTTT.

The chain links TRBV14 to TRBJ2-1; D gene ambiguous. V gave up 4 bases and J gave up 0 bases, with 4 bases separating them. The germline V gene encodes CDR1 SGHDN and CDR2 FVKESK. This CDR3 contains 13 residues. The CDR3 region has the DNA TGTGCCAGCAGCCCCAGCTCCTACAATGAGCAGTTCTTC. Amino acids: CASSPSSYNEQFF.

This chain uses TRBV9 with TRBJ2-2, with TRBD2 identical over 16 bases. This CDR3 has 20 amino acids. The germline V gene encodes CDR1 SGDLS and CDR2 YYNGEE. V was clipped by 3 bases and J by 6 bases; unmatched bases: 14. In DNA form, the CDR3 reads TGTGCCAGCAGCGCCCCGCCCGGGACTAGCGGGGGGGGTGAGGCCGGGGAGCTGTTTTTT. Its translation is CASSAPPGTSGGGEAGELFF.

CDR3 sequence (DNA): TGTGCCAGCAGTGAAGAAGCGACAGCCCCCTCCTACGAGCAGTACTTC. It yields the protein CASSEEATAPSYEQYF. This chain connects TRBV6-1 to TRBJ2-7; maybe TRBD1 (5 bases). The germline V and J ends were trimmed by 1 base and 0 bases, with 13 bases remaining between them. The CDR3 totals 16 residues. CDR1 is MNHNS, CDR2 SASEGT, per germline.

This clone occurred a few times. The chain has TRBV4-2 and TRBJ2-7, with D tentatively TRBD2 (7 bases). The CDR3 has 14 residues. Trimming stripped 5 bases from V and 6 bases from J, with 17 bases between. Germline V gene lookup returns CDR1 LGHNA and CDR2 YNFKEQ. The CDR3 coding sequence is TGTGCCAGCAGCTTGGGCGGGGGCGAGGCCGAGCAGTACTTC. Translating gives CASSLGGGEAEQYF.